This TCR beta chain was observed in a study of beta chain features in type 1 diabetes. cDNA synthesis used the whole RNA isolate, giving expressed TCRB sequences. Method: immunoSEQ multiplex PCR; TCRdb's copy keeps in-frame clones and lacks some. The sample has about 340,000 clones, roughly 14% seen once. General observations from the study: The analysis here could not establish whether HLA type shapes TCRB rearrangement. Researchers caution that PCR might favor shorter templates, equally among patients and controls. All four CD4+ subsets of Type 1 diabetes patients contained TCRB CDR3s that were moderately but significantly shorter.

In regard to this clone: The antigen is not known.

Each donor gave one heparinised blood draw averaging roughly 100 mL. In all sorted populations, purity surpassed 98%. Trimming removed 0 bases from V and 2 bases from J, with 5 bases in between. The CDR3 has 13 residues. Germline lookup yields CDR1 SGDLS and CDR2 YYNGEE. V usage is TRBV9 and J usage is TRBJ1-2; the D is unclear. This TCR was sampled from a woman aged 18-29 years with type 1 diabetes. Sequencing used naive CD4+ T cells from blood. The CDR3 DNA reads TGTGCCAGCAGCGTAGTCCAGAACTATGGCTACACCTTC. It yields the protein CASSVVQNYGYTF.